These 23 T cell receptor beta chains were all obtained from the same sample, sequenced in a study of CD8+CD57+ T cells in acquired aplastic anemia. An expansion of CD8+CD57+ cells by flow cytometry had been shown in patients chosen for sequencing. Both TCR beta VDJ combination and CDR3 sequence profiling were carried out. Genomic DNA was the template for this profiling. MiXCR, applied by TCRdb to the reads, yields one record per CDR3 protein. The repertoire holds under 200,000 distinct CDR3 sequences, with 70% to 80% as singletons. The sample comprised sorted CD4+, CD8+, or CD8+CD57+ T cells (not recorded which) from PBMCs. These receptors all come from a human donor with aplastic anemia.

V and J are TRBV7-2 and TRBJ1-5, with D possibly being TRBD1 (5 bases). The CDR3 spans 16 residues. V was pared by 5 bases and J by 2 bases, with 16 bases between. Germline lookup yields CDR1 SGHTA and CDR2 FQGNSA. CDR3: CASSQDPQGGNQPQHF. CDR3 bases: TGTGCCAGCAGCCAAGATCCCCAGGGAGGCAATCAGCCCCAGCATTTT. Full variable domain (rest looked up from reference TRBV7-2 and TRBJ1-5): GAGVSQSPSNKVTEKGKDVELRCDPISGHTALYWYRQSLGQGLEFLIYFQGNSAPDKSGLPSDRFSAERTGGSVSTLTIQRTQQEDSAVYLCASSQDPQGGNQPQHFGDGTRLSIL.

This chain's CDR3 is CASSLRAGLSTDTQYF. The CDR3 region has the DNA TGTGCCAGCAGTTTACGGGCGGGCCTTAGCACAGATACGCAGTATTTT. The rearrangement uses TRBV12-3 or TRBV12-4 and TRBJ2-3; tentatively, D is TRBD2 (5 bases). Trimming removed 2 bases from V and 0 bases from J, with 12 bases in between. The CDR3 contains 16 residues.

The table lists this clonotype with a count of one. The gene calls are TRBV9 and TRBJ2-3; D is possibly TRBD1 or TRBD2 (5 bases each). Germline assignment: CDR1 SGDLS and CDR2 YYNGEE. This CDR3 region has 16 residues. The V gene lost 0 bases and the J gene lost 6 bases, with 17 bases spanning the gap. CDR3 DNA sequence: TGTGCCAGCAGCGTAGACGGGGCAGGCCCAACGGATACGCAGTATTTT. Its translation: CASSVDGAGPTDTQYF.

A note on this clonotype: A much larger clone lies one base from this, so it may be a read error. The CDR3 reads CASSPTGTYEQYV. CDR3 nucleotide sequence: TGTGCCAGCAGTCCAACAGGGACCTACGAGCAGTACGTC. This sequence joins TRBV11-1 and TRBJ2-7, with TRBD1 as a possible D gene (6 bases). Trimming left V 6 bases short and J 2 bases short, with 11 bases between. Germline loops: CDR1 SGHAT, CDR2 FQDESV (reference sequence). The CDR3 contains 13 residues.

The V gene is TRBV7-8, the J gene TRBJ1-5; TRBD1 agrees at 9 bases. The junction had 1 base not matched to a gene; V was cut back by 0 bases and J by 4 bases. The CDR3 consists of 15 residues. The germline V gene encodes CDR1 SGHVS and CDR2 FQNEAQ. Here the CDR3 reads CASSLAGTGNQPQHF. For the CDR3, the DNA is TGTGCCAGCAGCTTAGCGGGGACAGGGAATCAGCCCCAGCATTTT.

In DNA, the CDR3 is TGTGCCACCAGTGACCGGGTCGGGGAGCTGTTTTTT. Its protein is CATSDRVGELFF. The chain recombines TRBV24-1 with TRBJ2-2; D not resolved. The CDR3 is made up of 12 amino acids. Germline V gives CDR1 KGHDR, CDR2 SFDVKD. The V and J ends lost 4 bases and 7 bases respectively, with 6 bases between them.

The CDR3 region is CASSVGGRADYGYTF. CDR3 coding DNA: TGTGCCAGCAGCGTAGGGGGCAGGGCGGACTATGGCTACACCTTC. V gene TRBV9 combines with J gene TRBJ1-2; the D gene is possibly TRBD1 (5 bases). This CDR3 is 15 amino acids long. Germline V gene lookup returns CDR1 SGDLS and CDR2 YYNGEE. Trimming stripped 0 bases from V and 3 bases from J, with 12 bases between.

The chain carries TRBV7-8 and TRBJ1-1; possibly TRBD1 for D (6 bases). This CDR3 has 16 amino acids. Germline assignment: CDR1 SGHVS and CDR2 FQNEAQ. Trimming took 4 bases from V and 2 from J, leaving 17 bases between them. Here the CDR3 reads CASSSQGTPSNTEAFF. In DNA form, the CDR3 reads TGTGCCAGCAGCTCACAGGGAACGCCGTCAAACACTGAAGCTTTCTTT.

Concerning this clonotype: Because the CDR3's place on the DNA is in doubt, the DNA is left out and the CDR3 is given as listed by TCRdb. The genes are TRBV24-1 and TRBJ1-3; the table's D call of TRBD1 was not tested on the DNA. CDR1 KGHDR and CDR2 SFDVKD come from the germline V gene. The CDR3 has 19 amino acids, counting both end residues. CDR3 sequence reads: CATSEPTGLISISVNTIYF.

The V call is TRBV24-1, the J call TRBJ2-1, with D possibly matching TRBD1 (6 bases). This CDR3 region has 15 residues. The V end was cut by 5 bases, the J end by 4 bases, with 14 bases between. Germline V CDR1 and CDR2: KGHDR, SFDVKD. The CDR3 DNA is TGTGCCACCAGTGTCCCCGGACAGCCATACAATGAGCAGTTCTTC. Translation gives CATSVPGQPYNEQFF.

The V call is TRBV11-2, the J call TRBJ2-7; 8 positions agree with TRBD1. The CDR3 totals 14 residues. V dropped 4 bases and J dropped 5; count of bases not matched to a gene: 7. Germline CDR1 and CDR2: SGHAT and FQNNGV. The CDR3, as DNA: TGTGCCAGCAGCTCCGGACAGGGCGCCAACGAGCAGTACTTC. Translating gives CASSSGQGANEQYF. Full variable domain (outside the CDR3, taken from reference TRBV11-2 and TRBJ2-7): EAGVAQSPRYKIIEKRQSVAFWCNPISGHATLYWYQQILGQGPKLLIQFQNNGVVDDSQLPKDRFSAERLKGVDSTLKIQPAKLEDSAVYLCASSSGQGANEQYFGPGTRLTVT.

This chain links TRBV20-1 with TRBJ1-2; no definite D call. Trimming took off 4 bases at V and 2 bases at J, with 8 bases between the two ends. CDR1 is DFQATT, CDR2 SNEGSKA, per germline (reference sequence). The CDR3 runs to 12 residues. The CDR3 bases are TGCAGTGCTATCGGCAGGAACTATGGCTACACCTTC. Its protein product is CSAIGRNYGYTF.

This CDR3 reads CSVEDSTLEAFF. CDR3 in DNA: TGCAGCGTTGAAGATTCTACCCTAGAAGCTTTCTTT. This chain joins TRBV29-1 and TRBJ1-1; no definite D call. The CDR3 is 12 amino acids. The ends were cut back, 0 bases at V and 8 bases at J, with 10 bases in the middle. Per germline, CDR1 SQVTM and CDR2 ANQGSEA.

This clonotype was observed once. The CDR3 bases are TGTGCCAGCAGCCTCAGAGGTACAGGAGCCTACAATGAGCAGTTCTTC. This translates into CASSLRGTGAYNEQFF. V is TRBV14 and J is TRBJ2-1; maybe TRBD1 (5 bases). The CDR3 covers 16 residues. V shed 4 bases and J shed 2 bases, with 15 bases lying between them. Per germline, CDR1 SGHDN and CDR2 FVKESK. Full variable domain (missing parts from reference TRBV14 and TRBJ2-1): EAGVTQFPSHSVIEKGQTVTLRCDPISGHDNLYWYRRVMGKEIKFLLHFVKESKQDESGMPNNRFLAERTGGTYSTLKVQPAELEDSGVYFCASSLRGTGAYNEQFFGPGTRLTVL.

The chain has TRBV7-2 and TRBJ2-7, with D unresolved. Near its end, the DNA agrees better with TRBJ2-5, so the J call may be wrong. The length of the CDR3 is 14 residues. Germline V gene lookup returns CDR1 SGHTA and CDR2 FQGNSA. CDR3 sequence reads: CASSLIIFGETQYF. The CDR3 DNA is TGTGCCAGCAGCTTGATAATCTTCGGGGAGACCCAGTACTTC.

V usage is TRBV20-1 and J usage is TRBJ2-7; TRBD2 agrees at 12 bases. The CDR3 extends over 15 amino acids. V lost 6 bases and J lost 4; bases outside the gene matches: 10. Germline CDR1 is DFQATT and CDR2 is SNEGSKA (reference sequence). DNA of the CDR3: TGCAGTGCCATTAAGACTAGCGGGAGCCCATACGAGCAGTACTTC. Translation: CSAIKTSGSPYEQYF.

This rearrangement joins TRBV24-1 to TRBJ2-1, with 11 bases aligning to TRBD1. The junction had 3 bases not matched to a gene; V was cut back by 0 bases and J by 12 bases. CDR1 and CDR2 from the germline V gene are KGHDR and SFDVKD. The CDR3 is 14 residues long. The CDR3 nucleotides are TGTGCCACCAGTGATTTGGGACAGGGGGCAAGGCAGTTCTTC. Translating it yields CATSDLGQGARQFF.

This clonotype was counted only a few times. The chain employs TRBV10-3 and TRBJ2-2, with 9 bases identical to TRBD1. J gave up 6 bases and V 6 bases, and 8 bases lay outside the gene matches. The CDR3 runs 15 residues. Germline V CDR1 and CDR2: ENHRY, SYGVKD. CDR3 DNA: TGTGCCATCAGCCCGGGACAGGGTTTATCCGGGGAGCTGTTTTTT. This translates into CAISPGQGLSGELFF.

V is TRBV9 and J is TRBJ2-1; 14 nucleotides line up with TRBD2. The germline gives CDR1 SGDLS, CDR2 YYNGEE. The CDR3 has 15 residues. V shed 3 bases, J shed 13 bases, and the junction held 9 bases outside the gene matches. The CDR3 sequence: CASSEGLAGATRQFF. As DNA, the CDR3 is TGTGCCAGCAGCGAGGGACTAGCGGGGGCGACACGTCAGTTCTTC.

The chain employs TRBV7-9 and TRBJ2-2, with D possibly being TRBD1 (5 bases). CDR1 and CDR2 from the germline V gene are SEHNR and FQNEAQ (reference sequence). The CDR3 consists of 17 residues. The germline V and J ends were trimmed by 6 bases and 3 bases, with 20 bases remaining between them. The CDR3 nucleotides are TGTGCCAGCAGGTCCCCAGGGTTCAAGACTGACACCGGGGAGCTGTTTTTT. This gives the protein CASRSPGFKTDTGELFF.

The V gene is TRBV7-8, the J gene TRBJ2-7; 8 positions agree with TRBD2. This CDR3 has 13 amino acids. The germline CDR1 and CDR2 sequences are SGHVS and FQNEAQ. J was trimmed by 12 bases and V by 1 base; bases with no gene match: 8. The CDR3 sequence: CASSLVASGGLYF. As DNA, the CDR3 is TGTGCCAGCAGCTTAGTTGCCAGCGGGGGTTTGTACTTC.

V gene TRBV19 combines with J gene TRBJ1-1; D perhaps matches TRBD1 (5 bases). The CDR3 extends over 14 amino acids. Germline-derived CDR1 and CDR2 are LNHDA and SQIVND (reference sequence). Trimming took off 5 bases at V and 0 bases at J, with 10 bases between the two ends. CDR3 nucleotides: TGTGCCAGTAGTTTCGGACAAATGAACACTGAAGCTTTCTTT. Protein product: CASSFGQMNTEAFF.

The chain is built from TRBV7-9 and TRBJ2-1; TRBD2 matches 7 bases. Germline CDR1 and CDR2: SEHNR and FQNEAQ (reference sequence). The CDR3 totals 15 residues. The V segment lost 5 bases and the J segment 2 bases; nucleotides outside the gene matches: 6. The CDR3 DNA follows: TGTGCCAGCAGCAGTGGCGGGAGAGCCTACAATGAGCAGTTCTTC. This encodes CASSSGGRAYNEQFF.